This TCR beta chain was sequenced during a study of cytomegalovirus exposure and HLA in healthy donors. Study in general: A previous analysis identified about 110 million unique TCR beta sequences derived from some 200 million T cells.

PCR involved 60 Vbeta and 13 Jbeta primers. Assay used: immunoSEQ multiplex PCR; TCRdb lists only in-frame clones, some missing. The sample shows 150,000 to 170,000 clones, around three quarters of them seen only once. V trimming: 9 bases; J trimming: 3 bases; junction bases outside the gene matches: 6. This CDR3 region has 14 residues. CDR1 LNHDA and CDR2 SQIVND come from the germline V gene (reference sequence). The count of this clone is one. The material sequenced was PBMCs. The TCR was taken from a woman in her thirties or forties in good health and CMV-seronegative. The gene calls are TRBV19 and TRBJ1-4; TRBD1 agrees at 8 bases. The CDR3 DNA sequence: TGTGCCAGCGCTGCAGGGGGCCCTAATGAAAAACTGTTTTTT. Translated: CASAAGGPNEKLFF.